Here is one T cell receptor (beta chain) with its context. Its antigen is not identified. V was pared by 4 bases and J by 5 bases, with 4 bases of the junction left unmatched. Germline V lookup: CDR1 MGHDK, CDR2 SYGVNS. The CDR3 loop spans 15 amino acids. The data derive from a study of shared clonotypes between healthy human individuals. Clones were sequenced by immunoSEQ multiplex PCR, and TCRdb holds only the in-frame ones, with some missing. Of under 1,100,000 clones detected, approximately 78% appear once; the ten largest clones hold under 0.8%. Study conclusions and caveats: Sequencing depth was a factor that was expected to affect clonotype sharing among donors.

The clonotype comes from a young man in good health. Some clones in this sample may be carry-over from other donors' samples. Sequencing input: memory CD4+ T cells from PBMCs. Subset of the sample: CD45RA-negative fraction. V gene TRBV25-1 combines with J gene TRBJ2-1; TRBD2 matches 11 bases. CDR3 amino acids: CASSARLAGNNEQFF. CDR3 DNA sequence: TGTGCCAGCAGTGCAAGACTAGCGGGAAACAATGAGCAGTTCTTC.